The clone carrying this T cell receptor beta chain has at least ten counts. Antigen unknown. CDR3 size: 13 residues. Trimming took 4 bases from V and 3 from J, leaving 10 bases between them. Germline V gene lookup returns CDR1 MNHEY and CDR2 SMNVEV (reference sequence). The sample belongs to a study of T-cell memory formation after mild COVID-19. Overall study results and limits: The CD4+ clones that contracted clustered mainly within CM and EM, and the CD8+ clones concentrated in EMRA. Nothing showed for sure that second-wave clones peaking on day 37 were SARS-CoV-2 specific.

Sample barcodes and UMIs were carried by the TCR alpha and TCR beta cDNA libraries that 5'RACE generated with constant-segment primers. TCRdb re-called the 5' RACE reads with MiXCR, one entry per CDR3 protein. This sample yields hundreds of thousands of distinct CDR3 sequences, of which around 25% are seen a single time; around 13% belongs to the top ten. Sequencing used PBMCs or a T cell subset sorted from them (not recorded which). The source is an adult woman who had mild COVID-19 (a few samples of this study predate the infection). Cell type and time point are not known. The V and J genes are TRBV27 and TRBJ2-7; D is possibly TRBD2 (5 bases). The CDR3 region has the DNA TGTGCCAGCAGTTATAAGAGCGGCTACGAGCAGTACTTC. This codes for CASSYKSGYEQYF.